The present entry profiles one TCR beta chain with its context. Germline V gene lookup returns CDR1 LNHNV and CDR2 YYDKDF (reference sequence). The CDR3 sequence is 15 residues long. The V gene end was trimmed by 9 bases and the J gene end by 3 bases; junction bases not matched to a gene: 9. In the authors' workflow: Nucleated cell counts were estimated from reference gene primer amplification. Profiled with immunoSEQ multiplex PCR; TCRdb holds only in-frame clones, not every one. That table furnishes V, J and clone size, whereas the DNA furnished D and trimming. This table holds just over 95,000 clones, 82% found once. These data come from a study of blood T cell repertoires in COVID-19. At the level of the study: COVID-19 samples from acute and convalescent phases originated in the United States, Italy and Spain. Sample material is recorded as cDNA or gDNA derived from T cells, B-cell-depleted T cells, or PBMCs.

The source of this sequence is a man older than 75 with acute or convalescent COVID-19. The source material was peripheral blood. This chain uses TRBV15 with TRBJ2-3, with TRBD2 matching over 10 bases. CDR3 DNA sequence: TGTGCCACAGGGGCAGCGGGAGGGCCTACAGATACGCAGTATTTT. Translating it yields CATGAAGGPTDTQYF.